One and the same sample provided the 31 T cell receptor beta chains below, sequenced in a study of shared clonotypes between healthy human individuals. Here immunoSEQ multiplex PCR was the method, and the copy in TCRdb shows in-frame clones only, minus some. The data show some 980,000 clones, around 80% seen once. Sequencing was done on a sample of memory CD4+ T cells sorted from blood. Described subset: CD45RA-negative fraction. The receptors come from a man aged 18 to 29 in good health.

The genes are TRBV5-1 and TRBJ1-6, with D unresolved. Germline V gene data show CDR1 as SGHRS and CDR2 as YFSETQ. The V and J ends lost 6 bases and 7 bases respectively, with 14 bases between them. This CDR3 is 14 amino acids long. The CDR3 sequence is CASTMEGSNSPLHF. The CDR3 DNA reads TGCGCCAGCACTATGGAGGGATCCAATTCACCCCTCCACTTT.

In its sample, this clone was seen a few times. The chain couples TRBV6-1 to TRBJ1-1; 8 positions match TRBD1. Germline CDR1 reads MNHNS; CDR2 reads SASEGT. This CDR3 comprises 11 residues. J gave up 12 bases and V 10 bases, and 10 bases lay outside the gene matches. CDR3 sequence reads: CATNRGTGTFF. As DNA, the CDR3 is TGTGCCACAAACAGGGGGACGGGAACTTTCTTT.

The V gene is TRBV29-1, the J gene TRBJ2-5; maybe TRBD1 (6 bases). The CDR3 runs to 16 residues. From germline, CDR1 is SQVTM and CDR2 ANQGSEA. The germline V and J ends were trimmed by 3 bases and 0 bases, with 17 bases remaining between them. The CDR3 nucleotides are TGCAGCGTTGATTCGCAGGGGTGGGGGTACCAAGAGACCCAGTACTTC. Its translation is CSVDSQGWGYQETQYF.

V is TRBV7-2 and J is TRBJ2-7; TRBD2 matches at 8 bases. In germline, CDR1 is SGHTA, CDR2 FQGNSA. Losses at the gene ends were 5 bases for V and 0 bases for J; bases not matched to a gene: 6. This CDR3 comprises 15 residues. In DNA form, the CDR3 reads TGTGCCAGCAGCCCCGGGGGGGGGAACTCCTACGAGCAGTACTTC. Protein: CASSPGGGNSYEQYF.

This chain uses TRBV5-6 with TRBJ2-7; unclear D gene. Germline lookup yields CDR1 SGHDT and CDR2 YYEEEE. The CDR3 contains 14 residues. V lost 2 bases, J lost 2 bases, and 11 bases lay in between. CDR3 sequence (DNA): TGTGCCAGCAGCTTAGGGCAGGTCGCCTACGAGCAGTACTTC. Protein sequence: CASSLGQVAYEQYF.

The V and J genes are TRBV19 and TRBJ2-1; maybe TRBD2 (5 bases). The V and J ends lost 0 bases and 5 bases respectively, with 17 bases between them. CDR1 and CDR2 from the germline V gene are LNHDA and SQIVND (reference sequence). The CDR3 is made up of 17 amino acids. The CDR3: CASSIEGRGIGNNEQFF. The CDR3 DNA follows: TGTGCCAGTAGTATAGAAGGGAGAGGAATCGGGAACAATGAGCAGTTCTTC. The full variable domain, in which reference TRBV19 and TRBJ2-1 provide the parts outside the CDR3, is DGGITQSPKYLFRKEGQNVTLSCEQNLNHDAMYWYRQDPGQGLRLIYYSQIVNDFQKGDIAEGYSVSREKKESFPLTVTSAQKNPTAFYLCASSIEGRGIGNNEQFFGPGTRLTVL.

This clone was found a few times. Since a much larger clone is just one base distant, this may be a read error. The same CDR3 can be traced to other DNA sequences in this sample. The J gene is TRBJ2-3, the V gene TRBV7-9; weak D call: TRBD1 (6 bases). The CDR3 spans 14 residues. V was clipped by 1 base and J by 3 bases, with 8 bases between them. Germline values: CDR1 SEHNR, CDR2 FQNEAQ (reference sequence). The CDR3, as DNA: TGTGCCAGCAGCTTAGACAGGGAGACAGATACGCAGTATTTT. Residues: CASSLDRETDTQYF.

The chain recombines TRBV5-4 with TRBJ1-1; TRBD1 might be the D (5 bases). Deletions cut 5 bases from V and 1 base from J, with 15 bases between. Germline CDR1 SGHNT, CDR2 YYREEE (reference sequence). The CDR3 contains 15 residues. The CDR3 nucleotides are TGTGCCAGCAGACCCGTCGACGGGGGGAACACTGAAGCTTTCTTT. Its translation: CASRPVDGGNTEAFF.

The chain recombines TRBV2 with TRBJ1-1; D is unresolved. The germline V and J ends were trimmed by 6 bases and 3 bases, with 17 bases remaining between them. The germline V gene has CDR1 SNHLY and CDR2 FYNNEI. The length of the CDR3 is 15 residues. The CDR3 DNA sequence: TGTGCCAGCAGCCCCTTTAGGGCATGGGACACTGAAGCTTTCTTT. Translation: CASSPFRAWDTEAFF.

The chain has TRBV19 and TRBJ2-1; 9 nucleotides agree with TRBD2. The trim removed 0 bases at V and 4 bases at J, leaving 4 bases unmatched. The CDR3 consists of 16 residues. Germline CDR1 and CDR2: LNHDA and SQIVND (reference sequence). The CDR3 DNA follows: TGTGCCAGTAGTATAGAGGCTAGCGGGATATACAATGAGCAGTTCTTC. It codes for CASSIEASGIYNEQFF.

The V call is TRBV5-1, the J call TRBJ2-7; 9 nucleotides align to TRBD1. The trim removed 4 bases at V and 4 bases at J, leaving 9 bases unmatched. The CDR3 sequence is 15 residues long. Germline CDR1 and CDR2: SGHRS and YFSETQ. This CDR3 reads CASSLNDRGIYEQYF. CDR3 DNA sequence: TGCGCCAGCAGCCTTAATGACAGGGGGATATACGAGCAGTACTTC.

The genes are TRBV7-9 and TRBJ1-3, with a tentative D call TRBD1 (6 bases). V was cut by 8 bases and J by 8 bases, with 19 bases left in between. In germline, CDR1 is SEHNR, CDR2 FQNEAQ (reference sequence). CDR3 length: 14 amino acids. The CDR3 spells CASQKKVGADTIYF. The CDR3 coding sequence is TGTGCCAGCCAAAAGAAAGTGGGGGCGGACACCATATATTTT.

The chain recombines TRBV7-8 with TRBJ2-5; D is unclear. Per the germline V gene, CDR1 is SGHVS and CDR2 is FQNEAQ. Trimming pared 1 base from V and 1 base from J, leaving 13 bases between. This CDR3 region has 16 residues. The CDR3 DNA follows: TGTGCCAGCAGCTTAGGGTTCGGCAGCACCCAAGAGACCCAGTACTTC. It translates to CASSLGFGSTQETQYF.

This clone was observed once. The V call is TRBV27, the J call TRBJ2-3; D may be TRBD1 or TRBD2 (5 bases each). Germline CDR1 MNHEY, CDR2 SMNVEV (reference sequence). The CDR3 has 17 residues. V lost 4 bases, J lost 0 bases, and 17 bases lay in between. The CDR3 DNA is TGTGCCAGCAGTTCTGACCGTACGGGACGGAGCACAGATACGCAGTATTTT. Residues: CASSSDRTGRSTDTQYF.

The chain's CDR3 is CASSDRDGNQPQHF. The DNA for the CDR3 is TGTGCCAGCAGTGACCGGGATGGCAATCAGCCCCAGCATTTT. The chain recombines TRBV6-5 with TRBJ1-5; D remains unclear. Looked up from germline, CDR1 is MNHEY and CDR2 is SVGAGI. The CDR3 is made up of 14 amino acids. Trimming took off 5 bases at V and 2 bases at J, with 10 bases between the two ends.

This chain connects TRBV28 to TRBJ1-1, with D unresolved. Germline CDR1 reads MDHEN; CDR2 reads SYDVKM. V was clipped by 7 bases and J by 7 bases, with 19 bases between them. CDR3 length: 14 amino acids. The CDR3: CASTRPHSADEAFF. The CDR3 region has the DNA TGTGCCAGCACCAGACCGCATAGCGCGGATGAAGCTTTCTTT.

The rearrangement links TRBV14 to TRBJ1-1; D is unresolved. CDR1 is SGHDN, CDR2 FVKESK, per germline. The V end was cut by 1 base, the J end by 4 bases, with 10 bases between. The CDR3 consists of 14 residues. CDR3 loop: CASSQGPGSTEAFF. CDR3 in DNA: TGTGCCAGCAGCCAAGGCCCCGGGAGCACTGAAGCTTTCTTT.

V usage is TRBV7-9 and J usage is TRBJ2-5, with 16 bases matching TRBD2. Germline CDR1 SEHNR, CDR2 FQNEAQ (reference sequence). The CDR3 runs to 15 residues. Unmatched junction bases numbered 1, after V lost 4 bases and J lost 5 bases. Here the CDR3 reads CASSSGLAGGETQYF. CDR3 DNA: TGTGCCAGCAGCTCGGGACTAGCGGGAGGGGAGACCCAGTACTTC.

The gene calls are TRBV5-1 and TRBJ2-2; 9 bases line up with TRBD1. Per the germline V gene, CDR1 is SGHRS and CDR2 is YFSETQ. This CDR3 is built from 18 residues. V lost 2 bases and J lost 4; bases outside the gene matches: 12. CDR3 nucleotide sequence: TGCGCCAGCAGCTTTGAGCCCACAGGGGGCTTGGTCACCGGGGAGCTGTTTTTT. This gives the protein CASSFEPTGGLVTGELFF.

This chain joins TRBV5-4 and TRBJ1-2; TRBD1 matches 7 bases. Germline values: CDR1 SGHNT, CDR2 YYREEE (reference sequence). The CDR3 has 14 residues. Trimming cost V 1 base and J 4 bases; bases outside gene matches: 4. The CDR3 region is CASSLNRGSYGYTF. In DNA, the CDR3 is TGTGCCAGCAGCTTGAACAGGGGAAGCTATGGCTACACCTTC.

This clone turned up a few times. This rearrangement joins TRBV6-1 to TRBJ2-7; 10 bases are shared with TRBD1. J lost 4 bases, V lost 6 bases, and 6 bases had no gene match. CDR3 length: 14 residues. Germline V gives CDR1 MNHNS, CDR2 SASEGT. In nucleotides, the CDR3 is TGTGCCAGCAGGCCGGGACAGGGGACTTACGAGCAGTACTTC. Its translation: CASRPGQGTYEQYF.

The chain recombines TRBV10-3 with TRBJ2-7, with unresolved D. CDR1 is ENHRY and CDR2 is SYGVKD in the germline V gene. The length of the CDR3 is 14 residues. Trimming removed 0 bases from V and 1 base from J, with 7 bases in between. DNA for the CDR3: TGTGCCATCAGTGAGTCGAAAGGGTCCTACGAGCAGTACTTC. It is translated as CAISESKGSYEQYF.

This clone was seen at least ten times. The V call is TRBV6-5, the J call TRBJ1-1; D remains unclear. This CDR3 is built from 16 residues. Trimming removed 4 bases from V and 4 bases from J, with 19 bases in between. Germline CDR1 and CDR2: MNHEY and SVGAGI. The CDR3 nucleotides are TGTGCCAGCAGTTCAAACCCCCCACGGGGTGGCACTGAAGCTTTCTTT. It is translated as CASSSNPPRGGTEAFF.

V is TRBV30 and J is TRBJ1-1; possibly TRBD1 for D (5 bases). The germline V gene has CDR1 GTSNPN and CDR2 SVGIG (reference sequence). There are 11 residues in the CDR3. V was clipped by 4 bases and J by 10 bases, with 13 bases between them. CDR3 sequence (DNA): TGTGCCTGGACCAGCTCAAGGGGAGCTTTCTTT. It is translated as CAWTSSRGAFF. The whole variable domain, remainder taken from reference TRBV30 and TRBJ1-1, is SQTIHQWPATLVQPVGSPLSLECTVEGTSNPNLYWYRQAAGRGLQLLFYSVGIGQISSEVPQNLSASRPQDRQFILSSKKLLLSDSGFYLCAWTSSRGAFFGQGTRLTVV.

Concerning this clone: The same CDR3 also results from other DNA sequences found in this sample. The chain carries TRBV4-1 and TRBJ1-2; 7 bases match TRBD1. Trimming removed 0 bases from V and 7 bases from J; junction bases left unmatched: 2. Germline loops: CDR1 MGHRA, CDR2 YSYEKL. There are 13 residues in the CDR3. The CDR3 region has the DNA TGCGCCAGCAGCCAAGAGACAGGGCTTGGCTACACCTTC. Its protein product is CASSQETGLGYTF.

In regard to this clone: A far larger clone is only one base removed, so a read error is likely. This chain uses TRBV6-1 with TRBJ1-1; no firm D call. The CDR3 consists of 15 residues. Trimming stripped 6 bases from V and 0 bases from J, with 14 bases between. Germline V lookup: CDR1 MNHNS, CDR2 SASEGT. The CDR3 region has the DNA TGTGCCAGCAGAAAGCCGAGACTCATGAACACTGAAGCTTTCTTT. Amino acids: CASRKPRLMNTEAFF.

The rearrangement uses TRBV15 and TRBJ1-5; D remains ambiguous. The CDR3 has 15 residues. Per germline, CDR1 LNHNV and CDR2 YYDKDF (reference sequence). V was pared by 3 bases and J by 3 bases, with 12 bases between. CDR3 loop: CATSSMMGNNQPQHF. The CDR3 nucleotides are TGTGCCACCAGCAGTATGATGGGAAACAATCAGCCCCAGCATTTT.

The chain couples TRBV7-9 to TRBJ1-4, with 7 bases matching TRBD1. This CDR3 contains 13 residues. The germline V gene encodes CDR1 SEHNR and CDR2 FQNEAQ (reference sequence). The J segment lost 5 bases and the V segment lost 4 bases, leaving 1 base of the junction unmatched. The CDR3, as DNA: TGTGCCAGCAGCTCCAGGGGGAATGAAAAACTGTTTTTT. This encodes CASSSRGNEKLFF.

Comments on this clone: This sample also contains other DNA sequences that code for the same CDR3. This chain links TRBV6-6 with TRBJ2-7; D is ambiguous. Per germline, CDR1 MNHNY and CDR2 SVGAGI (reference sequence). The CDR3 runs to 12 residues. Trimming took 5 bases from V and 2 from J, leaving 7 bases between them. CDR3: CASSPLTYEQYF. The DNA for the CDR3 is TGTGCCAGCAGTCCCCTCACCTACGAGCAGTACTTC.

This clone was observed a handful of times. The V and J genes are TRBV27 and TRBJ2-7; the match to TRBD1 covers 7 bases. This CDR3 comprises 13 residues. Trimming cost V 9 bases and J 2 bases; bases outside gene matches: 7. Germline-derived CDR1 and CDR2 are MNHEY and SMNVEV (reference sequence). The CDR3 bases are TGTGCCAGTAGACGACAGGGTCCCTACGAGCAGTACTTC. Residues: CASRRQGPYEQYF.

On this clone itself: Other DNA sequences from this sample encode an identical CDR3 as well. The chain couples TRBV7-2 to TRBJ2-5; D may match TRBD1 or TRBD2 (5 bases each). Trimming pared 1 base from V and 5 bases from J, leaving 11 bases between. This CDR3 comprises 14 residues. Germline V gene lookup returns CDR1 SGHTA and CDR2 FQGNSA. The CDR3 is CASSLGGIGETQYF. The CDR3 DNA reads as TGTGCCAGCAGCTTAGGGGGGATCGGGGAGACCCAGTACTTC.